This T cell receptor (beta chain) came from a study of T cell responses to AZD1222 COVID-19 vaccine. General study findings and limits: Repertoire collection took place solely once the T cell response had peaked. It was only 6 or 7 AZD1222 recipients who were seropositive at baseline. There were mostly white British donors and more females than males, and clonal diversity was possibly underestimated.

Assay used: immunoSEQ multiplex PCR; TCRdb lists only in-frame clones, some missing. The repertoire has 45,000 to 70,000 clones, more than 70% of them found once; the top ten carry more than 12%. Germline CDR1 MNHEY, CDR2 SVGAGI. V gave up 4 bases and J gave up 3 bases; unmatched junction bases: 5. This CDR3 is built from 15 residues. Comments on this clone: The antigen remains undetermined.

Pooling was applied to second doses at about 4 or about 12 weeks. Sequences were derived from peripheral blood, sampled 28 days after the second AZD1222 dose. This clonotype originated in an adult who received the AZD1222 COVID-19 vaccine. The chain joins TRBV6-5 to TRBJ2-1; TRBD1 matches at 8 bases. The CDR3 coding sequence is TGTGCCAGCAGTTCCGACAGGGGTATCTACAATGAGCAGTTCTTC. This encodes CASSSDRGIYNEQFF.